A single T cell receptor (beta chain) is shown here with its context. Its cognate antigen is unknown. Using immunoSEQ multiplex PCR, the repertoire was profiled, and TCRdb retains in-frame clones only, with some absent. In the table there are 34,000 or so clones, about 88% of which are singletons. Germline V gene lookup returns CDR1 SGDLS and CDR2 YYNGEE. The CDR3 runs 15 residues. Trimming pared 4 bases from V and 10 bases from J, leaving 18 bases between. This sample was included in a study of regulatory and conventional T cells in RAG deficiency. Study-wide results and caveats: These Omenn syndrome Treg sorts may hold peripherally activated cells instead. Omenn patients showed >90% Treg-Tconv overlap and shorter CDR3 lengths. RAG-deficient patients showed markedly lower Shannon entropy and higher Simpson indices than control T-cell subsets.

This sample was also put to use in a study of regulatory T cells. That paper adds: Amplification used 52 TRBV primers and 13 TRBJ primers. Skewed V and J usage and few unique V-J pairs marked patient repertoires, most in Tregs.

Sequencing was performed on CD8+ T cells sorted from blood. The V and J genes are TRBV9 and TRBJ1-6, with D maybe TRBD1 (6 bases). The sequence came from a human donor in good health. This CDR3 is CASSYSSGGKSPLHF. The CDR3 region has the DNA TGTGCCAGCAGCTACTCCTCCGGGGGCAAATCACCCCTCCACTTT.